This T cell receptor beta chain was captured in a study of T cells after yellow fever vaccination. The sample holds many counts of this clonotype. Its cognate antigen is unknown. TCRdb recomputed calls from the 5' RACE reads with MiXCR, one row per CDR3 protein. Of some 120,000 distinct CDR3 sequences listed, roughly 6.7% are singletons. Study-wide results and limits: Bulk-population clonotypes that are abundant could appear as contaminants in FACS-sorted repertoires. The booster response re-showed most primary clones: over 95% CD4, almost 90% CD8. It was a weaker secondary response, yet one that peaked faster, at day 5 versus 15.

The CDR3 contains 18 residues. CDR1 SGHTA and CDR2 FQGNSA come from the germline V gene. V shed 5 bases and J 3 bases; nucleotides not matched to a gene: 15. V usage is TRBV7-2 and J usage is TRBJ2-3, with TRBD2 identical over 9 bases. This TCR was recovered from a man aged 18 to 29 who received the YFV17D yellow fever vaccine. Specimen: CD4+ T cells sorted from PBMCs, collected more than 8 days after the first yellow fever vaccination. The CDR3 sequence: CASSPPLWTSVGTDTQYF. The CDR3 coding sequence is TGTGCCAGCAGCCCCCCATTGTGGACTAGCGTTGGAACAGATACGCAGTATTTT. The whole variable domain, remainder taken from reference TRBV7-2 and TRBJ2-3, is GAGVSQSPSNKVTEKGKDVELRCDPISGHTALYWYRQSLGQGLEFLIYFQGNSAPDKSGLPSDRFSAERTGGSVSTLTIQRTQQEDSAVYLCASSPPLWTSVGTDTQYFGPGTRLTVL.